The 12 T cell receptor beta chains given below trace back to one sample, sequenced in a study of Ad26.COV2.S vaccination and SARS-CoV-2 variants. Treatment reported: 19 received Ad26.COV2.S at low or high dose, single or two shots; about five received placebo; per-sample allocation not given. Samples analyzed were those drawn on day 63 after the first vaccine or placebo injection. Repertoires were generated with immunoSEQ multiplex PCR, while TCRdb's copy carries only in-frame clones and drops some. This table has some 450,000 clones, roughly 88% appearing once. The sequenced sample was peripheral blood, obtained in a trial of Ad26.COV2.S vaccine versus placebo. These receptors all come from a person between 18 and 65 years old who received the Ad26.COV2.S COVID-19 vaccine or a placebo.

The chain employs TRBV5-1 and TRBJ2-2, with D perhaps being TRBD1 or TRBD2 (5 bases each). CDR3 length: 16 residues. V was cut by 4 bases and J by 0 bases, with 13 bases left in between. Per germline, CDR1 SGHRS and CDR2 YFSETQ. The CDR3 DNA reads TGCGCCAGCAGCACCGCTCTGGGGGCGAACACCGGGGAGCTGTTTTTT. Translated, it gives CASSTALGANTGELFF.

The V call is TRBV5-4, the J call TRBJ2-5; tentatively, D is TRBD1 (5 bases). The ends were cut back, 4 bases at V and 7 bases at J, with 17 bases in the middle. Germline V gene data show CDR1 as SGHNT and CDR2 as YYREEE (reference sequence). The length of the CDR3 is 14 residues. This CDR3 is CASSGKDIQATQYF. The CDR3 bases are TGTGCCAGCAGCGGAAAGGACATCCAGGCGACCCAGTACTTC.

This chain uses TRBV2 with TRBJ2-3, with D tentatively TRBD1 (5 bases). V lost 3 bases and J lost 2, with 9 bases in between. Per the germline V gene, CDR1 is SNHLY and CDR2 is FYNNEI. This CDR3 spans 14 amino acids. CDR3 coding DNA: TGTGCCAGCAGTGAGCGACAGACCACAGATACGCAGTATTTT. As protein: CASSERQTTDTQYF.

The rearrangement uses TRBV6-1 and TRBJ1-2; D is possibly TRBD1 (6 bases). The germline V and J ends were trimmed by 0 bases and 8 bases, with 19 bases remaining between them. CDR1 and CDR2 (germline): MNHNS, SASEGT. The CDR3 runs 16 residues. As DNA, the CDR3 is TGTGCCAGCAGTGAAGCACAGGGAGGGGGGATGGGAGGCTACACCTTC. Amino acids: CASSEAQGGGMGGYTF.

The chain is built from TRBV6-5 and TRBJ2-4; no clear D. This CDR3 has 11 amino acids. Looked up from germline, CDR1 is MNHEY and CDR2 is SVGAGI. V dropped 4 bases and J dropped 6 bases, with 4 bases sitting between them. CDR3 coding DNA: TGTGCCAGCAGTTTTGGAAACATTCAGTACTTC. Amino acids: CASSFGNIQYF.

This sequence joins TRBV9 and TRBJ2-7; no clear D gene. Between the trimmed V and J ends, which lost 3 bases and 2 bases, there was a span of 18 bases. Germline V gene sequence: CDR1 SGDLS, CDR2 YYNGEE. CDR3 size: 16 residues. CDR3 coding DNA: TGTGCCAGCAGCGCAACGCCCACCCGGGTGACCTACGAGCAGTACTTC. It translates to CASSATPTRVTYEQYF.

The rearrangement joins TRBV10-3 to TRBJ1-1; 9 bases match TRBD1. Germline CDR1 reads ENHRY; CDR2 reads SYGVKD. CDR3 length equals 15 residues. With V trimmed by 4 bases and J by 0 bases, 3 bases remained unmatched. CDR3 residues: CAISGTGGLNTEAFF. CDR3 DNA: TGTGCCATCAGTGGCACAGGGGGCCTGAACACTGAAGCTTTCTTT.

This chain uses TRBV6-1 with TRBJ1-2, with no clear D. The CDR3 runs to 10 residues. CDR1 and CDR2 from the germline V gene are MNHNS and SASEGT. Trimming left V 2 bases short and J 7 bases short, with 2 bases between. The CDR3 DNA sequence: TGTGCCAGCAGTGAATTTGGCTACACCTTC. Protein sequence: CASSEFGYTF.

The CDR3 region is CASSPDQGATYEQYF. The CDR3 bases are TGTGCCAGCAGTCCCGACCAGGGGGCGACCTACGAGCAGTACTTC. V and J are TRBV2 and TRBJ2-7; 8 nucleotides agree with TRBD1. Looked up from germline, CDR1 is SNHLY and CDR2 is FYNNEI. CDR3 length equals 15 residues. Losses at the gene ends were 5 bases for V and 2 bases for J; bases not matched to a gene: 8.

The CDR3 region is CASSRGSYYPDTQYF. CDR3 nucleotide sequence: TGTGCCAGCAGTCGTGGTAGTTATTATCCAGATACGCAGTATTTT. The chain joins TRBV6-2 or TRBV6-3 to TRBJ2-3; D gene uncertain. Germline V gene lookup returns CDR1 MNHEY and CDR2 SVGEGT. V gave up 5 bases and J gave up 4 bases, with 16 bases separating them. The CDR3 sequence is 15 residues long.

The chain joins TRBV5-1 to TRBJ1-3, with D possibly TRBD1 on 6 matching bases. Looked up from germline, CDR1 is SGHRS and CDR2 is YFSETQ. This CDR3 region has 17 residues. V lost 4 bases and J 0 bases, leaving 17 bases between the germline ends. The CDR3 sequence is CASSVGAGISSGNTIYF. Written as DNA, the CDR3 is TGCGCCAGCAGCGTGGGGGCAGGGATTTCCTCTGGAAACACCATATATTTT.

The CDR3: CSVEKGTGSHEQYF. The DNA for the CDR3 is TGCAGCGTTGAAAAGGGGACAGGGTCACACGAGCAGTACTTC. V and J are TRBV29-1 and TRBJ2-7, with 9 bases lining up with TRBD1. The CDR3 extends over 14 amino acids. With 2 bases clipped from V and 5 bases from J, the junction kept 7 bases outside the gene matches. Germline CDR1 is SQVTM and CDR2 is ANQGSEA.